This T cell receptor (beta chain) came from a study of siplizumab effects on memory and regulatory T cells. Study-wide results and caveats: Fewer alloreactive sequences mapped to unstimulated CD4+ memory cells under siplizumab. Unstimulated naive T cells seemed to show more diversity than memory cells did, and they also seemed to be among the major contributors to the alloresponse.

This clone was counted between two and nine times. Antigen unknown. The authors cocultured the mixed lymphocyte reaction cells at 37 degrees C for 6 to 7 days. The CDR3 consists of 15 residues. The germline V gene encodes CDR1 SGHAT and CDR2 FQDESV (reference sequence). V was pared by 0 bases and J by 1 base, with 8 bases between. Around 9.1 x 10^4 TCR templates per sample were sequenced. The assay was immunoSEQ multiplex PCR, and TCRdb's table has in-frame clones only and misses some. Found here are 20,000 or so clones, approximately 44% of them singletons; the top ten hold about 6%. The sequence was collected from a human donor in good health; the cells came from an allogeneic mixed lymphocyte reaction. Some clones in this sample may be carry-over from other donors' samples. The V gene is TRBV11-1, the J gene TRBJ2-3, with D uncertain. The source material was CFSE-low (dividing) CD4+ T cells sorted from an allogeneic mixed lymphocyte reaction. The CDR3 DNA reads as TGTGCCAGCAGCTTAGCCCTGATGGGCACAGATACGCAGTATTTT. It is translated as CASSLALMGTDTQYF.